The 24 T cell receptor beta chains reported below all come from one sample, sequenced in a study of early T cells in non-severe SARS-CoV-2 infection (dated by TCRdb to the early 2020s). The library came from 5' RACE. Sequencing took place on a NextSeq 500. The public reads were quality trimmed at Q25 with fastp and then assembled into clones with MiXCR by TCRdb, keeping productive beta chains. Rows merge per CDR3 protein into single entries with the most common DNA and genes. The sample has some 70,000 distinct CDR3 sequences on record, roughly an eighth of them singletons. Around 4.3% of the sample is held by the ten biggest clonotypes. Sequences were obtained from whole blood. These receptors were collected from an adult who was a healthcare worker with PCR-confirmed SARS-CoV-2 infection or an uninfected control (not recorded which).

The genes are TRBV19 and TRBJ1-5, with D maybe TRBD1 (5 bases). The CDR3 spans 13 residues. CDR1 and CDR2 from the germline V gene are LNHDA and SQIVND (reference sequence). Trimming took off 6 bases at V and 9 bases at J, with 15 bases between the two ends. The CDR3 nucleotides are TGTGCCAGTAGGGGGACGGCCCAGGGGCCCCAGCATTTT. This encodes CASRGTAQGPQHF.

The chain combines TRBV6-1 with TRBJ2-2, with 9 bases matching TRBD2. CDR1 MNHNS and CDR2 SASEGT come from the germline V gene. Trimming at V came to 7 bases and at J to 8 bases, leaving 11 bases not matched to a gene. The CDR3 has 15 amino acids. CDR3 protein: CASTSTSGPGGELFF. CDR3 in DNA: TGTGCCAGCACCTCTACTAGCGGGCCTGGGGGGGAGCTGTTTTTT.

This chain links TRBV28 with TRBJ2-7, with D perhaps TRBD1 or TRBD2 (5 bases each). Trimming took 7 bases from V and 8 from J, leaving 18 bases between them. This CDR3 is built from 13 residues. Germline V CDR1 and CDR2: MDHEN, SYDVKM. The chain's CDR3 is CASKTTGPGKQYF. The CDR3 DNA reads as TGTGCCAGCAAGACGACGGGACCTGGGAAGCAGTACTTC.

The sample holds a few counts of this clonotype. The gene calls are TRBV10-3 and TRBJ2-3; 7 bases agree with TRBD1. Germline-derived CDR1 and CDR2 are ENHRY and SYGVKD. CDR3 length: 13 residues. The trim removed 8 bases at V and 6 bases at J, leaving 8 bases unmatched. The CDR3 nucleotides read TGTGCCATCGGGGACAGTCCCCAGGATACGCAGTATTTT. Translating it yields CAIGDSPQDTQYF.

This clonotype was seen a few times. The chain is built from TRBV2 and TRBJ2-1; perhaps TRBD1 as D (6 bases). V lost 6 bases and J lost 6, with 12 bases in between. In germline, CDR1 is SNHLY, CDR2 FYNNEI. This CDR3 region has 13 residues. The CDR3 region is CASSEDRLNEQFF. The CDR3 nucleotides are TGTGCCAGCAGCGAGGACAGACTCAATGAGCAGTTCTTC.

Many counts were recorded for this clonotype. The gene calls are TRBV12-3 or TRBV12-4 and TRBJ2-1, with D perhaps matching TRBD1 (5 bases). V shed 7 bases and J shed 1 base, with 8 bases lying between them. The CDR3 length is 13 residues. The CDR3: CASNQGSYNEQFF. Written as DNA, the CDR3 is TGTGCCAGCAACCAGGGATCCTACAATGAGCAGTTCTTC.

The chain carries TRBV13 and TRBJ2-3; no firm D call. CDR1 and CDR2 (germline): PRHDT, FYEKMQ (reference sequence). The CDR3 is 15 amino acids. V lost 2 bases to trimming and J lost 3 bases, with 12 bases between them. Here the CDR3 DNA reads TGTGCCAGCAGCTTATTGCGCCTGAGGACAGATACGCAGTATTTT. Translation: CASSLLRLRTDTQYF.

The chain combines TRBV19 with TRBJ2-1; D gene ambiguous. Deletions cut 6 bases from V and 8 bases from J, with 11 bases between. The V gene's germline CDR1 is LNHDA and CDR2 SQIVND (reference sequence). CDR3 size: 12 residues. Written as DNA, the CDR3 is TGTGCCAGTAGCCCAGGTCGCGATGAGCAGTTCTTC. The encoded protein is CASSPGRDEQFF.

This chain connects TRBV29-1 to TRBJ2-2, with 9 nucleotides matching TRBD2. This CDR3 contains 14 residues. The germline gives CDR1 SQVTM, CDR2 ANQGSEA. Losses at the gene ends were 7 bases for V and 8 bases for J; bases not matched to a gene: 11. The CDR3 nucleotides are TGCAGCGGCCAGACTTTAGCGGGAGCTGGGGAGCTGTTTTTT. It yields the protein CSGQTLAGAGELFF.

This clonotype was seen repeatedly, ten times or more. The chain couples TRBV12-3 or TRBV12-4 to TRBJ1-1, with D unclear. The V end lost 5 bases, the J end lost 1 base, and 2 bases lay between the germline ends. This CDR3 spans 11 amino acids. The CDR3 here is CASSQNTEAFF. In nucleotides, the CDR3 is TGTGCCAGCAGTCAGAACACTGAAGCTTTCTTT.

The chain links TRBV2 to TRBJ1-5; D might be TRBD1 (5 bases). CDR1 and CDR2 (germline): SNHLY, FYNNEI. The length of the CDR3 is 14 residues. V shed 3 bases and J shed 6 bases, with 12 bases lying between them. This CDR3 is CASSEYSRGQPQHF. For the CDR3, the DNA is TGTGCCAGCAGTGAGTACAGTAGGGGTCAGCCCCAGCATTTT.

The table lists this clonotype with a few counts. As DNA, the CDR3 is TGTGCCAGCAGCATACCTGCTTCGGAGCAGTACTTC. Translation: CASSIPASEQYF. This chain connects TRBV7-9 to TRBJ2-7; unclear D gene. Trimming cost V 5 bases and J 7 bases, with 12 bases left between them. The germline V gene encodes CDR1 SEHNR and CDR2 FQNEAQ (reference sequence). The CDR3 has 12 amino acids.

Comment on this clonotype: A read error may explain this, as a much larger clone is one base away. The V call is TRBV28, the J call TRBJ2-3; 9 nucleotides agree with TRBD2. The CDR3 extends over 16 amino acids. J lost 5 bases, V lost 6 bases, and 12 bases had no gene match. Germline CDR1 and CDR2: MDHEN and SYDVKM. CDR3 DNA sequence: TGTGCCAGCAGCCCCCTAAATGGCGGGAGGGAAGATACGCAGTATTTT. Translating gives CASSPLNGGREDTQYF. The whole variable domain, remainder taken from reference TRBV28 and TRBJ2-3, is DVKVTQSSRYLVKRTGEKVFLECVQDMDHENMFWYRQDPGLGLRLIYFSYDVKMKEKGDIPEGYSVSREKKERFSLILESASTNQTSMYLCASSPLNGGREDTQYFGPGTRLTVL.

This clonotype was detected a few times. The chain couples TRBV7-9 to TRBJ2-3; tentatively, D is TRBD2 (5 bases). Trimming cost V 0 bases and J 2 bases, with 9 bases left between them. The CDR3 spans 15 residues. CDR1 and CDR2 from the germline V gene are SEHNR and FQNEAQ (reference sequence). CDR3 bases: TGTGCCAGCAGCTTAGCGGAGCGGTTCACAGATACGCAGTATTTT. It specifies CASSLAERFTDTQYF.

This clonotype was observed at least ten times. The chain uses TRBV7-9 and TRBJ2-7, with 11 positions matching TRBD2. The V gene's germline CDR1 is SEHNR and CDR2 FQNEAQ (reference sequence). The trim removed 4 bases at V and 0 bases at J, leaving 5 bases unmatched. This CDR3 is built from 16 residues. This CDR3 reads CASSSLAGGFSYEQYF. In DNA form, the CDR3 reads TGTGCCAGCAGCTCTCTAGCGGGAGGCTTCTCCTACGAGCAGTACTTC.

This clonotype was seen a handful of times. The rearrangement joins TRBV2 to TRBJ2-7; 8 positions match TRBD2. V gave up 5 bases and J gave up 5 bases; unmatched junction bases: 5. Germline lookup yields CDR1 SNHLY and CDR2 FYNNEI. This CDR3 region has 13 residues. The CDR3 DNA is TGTGCCAGCAGTCGGAATAGCGGGAACGAGCAGTACTTC. Translation: CASSRNSGNEQYF.

V gene TRBV29-1 combines with J gene TRBJ2-7, with 14 positions matching TRBD2. The CDR3 runs 16 residues. Germline values: CDR1 SQVTM, CDR2 ANQGSEA. V gave up 6 bases and J gave up 9 bases; unmatched junction bases: 16. The CDR3 region is CSVEVSQGLAGATQYF. As DNA, the CDR3 is TGCAGCGTCGAGGTCTCACAGGGACTAGCGGGAGCTACGCAGTACTTC.

The chain employs TRBV4-1 and TRBJ2-2; D might be TRBD1 (6 bases). This CDR3 region has 14 residues. Germline V lookup: CDR1 MGHRA, CDR2 YSYEKL. Trimming removed 3 bases at V and 6 bases at J, with 11 bases between. The CDR3 reads CASSQGAISGELFF. In nucleotides, the CDR3 is TGCGCCAGCAGCCAGGGGGCTATTTCCGGGGAGCTGTTTTTT.

This clonotype was picked up many times. The chain has TRBV7-6 and TRBJ2-1; tentative D call: TRBD2 (5 bases). V lost 2 bases and J lost 2, with 13 bases in between. The CDR3 sequence is 16 residues long. Germline lookup yields CDR1 SGHVS and CDR2 FNYEAQ. The CDR3 loop is CASSLTSGIPYNEQFF. Here the CDR3 DNA reads TGTGCCAGCAGCTTAACGAGCGGTATTCCCTACAATGAGCAGTTCTTC.

This chain links TRBV3-1 with TRBJ2-7; D gene unclear. Germline lookup yields CDR1 LGHDT and CDR2 YNNKEL (reference sequence). This CDR3 region has 12 residues. Trimming cost V 3 bases and J 7 bases, with 10 bases left between them. CDR3 sequence (DNA): TGTGCCAGCAGCCAGAGGTCTCGGGAGCAGTACTTC. Its translation: CASSQRSREQYF.

The chain recombines TRBV18 with TRBJ1-4; no definite D call. Trimming stripped 3 bases from V and 7 bases from J, with 9 bases between. The CDR3 totals 13 residues. Germline V gives CDR1 KGHSH, CDR2 LQKENI. CDR3 in DNA: TGTGCCAGCTCACCCGACCAGGCTGAAAAACTGTTTTTT. Amino acid sequence: CASSPDQAEKLFF.

The chain couples TRBV7-9 to TRBJ1-1, with TRBD1 matching over 10 bases. CDR3 size: 12 residues. Unmatched junction bases numbered 5, after V lost 11 bases and J lost 5 bases. The germline V gene encodes CDR1 SEHNR and CDR2 FQNEAQ (reference sequence). This chain's CDR3 is CAGGQGTTEAFF. DNA of the CDR3: TGTGCCGGGGGACAGGGGACGACTGAAGCTTTCTTT.

This clonotype was detected a few times. V is TRBV12-3 or TRBV12-4 and J is TRBJ2-2, with a possible D match to TRBD1 (6 bases). The ends were cut back, 7 bases at V and 5 bases at J, with 20 bases in the middle. This CDR3 comprises 16 residues. The CDR3 loop reads CASTIPNRESTGELFF. The DNA for the CDR3 is TGTGCCAGCACCATCCCGAACAGGGAAAGTACCGGGGAGCTGTTTTTT.

This chain connects TRBV28 to TRBJ2-7; no clear D. V lost 5 bases and J lost 7, with 9 bases in between. There are 11 residues in the CDR3. CDR1 and CDR2 from the germline V gene are MDHEN and SYDVKM. CDR3 residues: CASSRFGEQYF. CDR3 sequence (DNA): TGTGCCAGCAGTAGATTTGGGGAGCAGTACTTC.